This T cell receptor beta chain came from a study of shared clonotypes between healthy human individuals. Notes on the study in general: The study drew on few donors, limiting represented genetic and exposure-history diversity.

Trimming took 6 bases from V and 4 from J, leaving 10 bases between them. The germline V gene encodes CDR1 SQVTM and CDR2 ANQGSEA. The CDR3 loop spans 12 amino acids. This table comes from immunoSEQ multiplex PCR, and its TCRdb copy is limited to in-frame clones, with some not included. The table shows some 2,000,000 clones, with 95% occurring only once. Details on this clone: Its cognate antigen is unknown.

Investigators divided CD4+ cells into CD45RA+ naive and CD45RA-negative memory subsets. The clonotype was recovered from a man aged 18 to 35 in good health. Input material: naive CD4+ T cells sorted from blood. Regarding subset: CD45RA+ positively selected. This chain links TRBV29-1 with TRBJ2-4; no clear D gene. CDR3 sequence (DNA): TGCAGCGTGATCGACACGAAAAACATTCAGTACTTC. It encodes CSVIDTKNIQYF.